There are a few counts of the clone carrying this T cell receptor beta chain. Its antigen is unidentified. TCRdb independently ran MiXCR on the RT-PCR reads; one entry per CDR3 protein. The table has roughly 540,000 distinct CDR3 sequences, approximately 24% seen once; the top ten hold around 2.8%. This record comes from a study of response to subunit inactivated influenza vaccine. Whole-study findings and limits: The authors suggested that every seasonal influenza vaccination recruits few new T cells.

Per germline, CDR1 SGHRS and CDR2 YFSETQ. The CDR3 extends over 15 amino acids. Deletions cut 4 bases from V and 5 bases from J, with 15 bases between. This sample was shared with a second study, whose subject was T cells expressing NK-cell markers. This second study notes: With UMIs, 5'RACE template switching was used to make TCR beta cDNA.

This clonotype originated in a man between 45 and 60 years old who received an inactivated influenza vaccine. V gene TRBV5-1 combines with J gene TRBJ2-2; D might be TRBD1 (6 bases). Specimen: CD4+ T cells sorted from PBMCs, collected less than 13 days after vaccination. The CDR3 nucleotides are TGCGCCAGCAGCGTACAGGGCCCTGAGACCGGGGAGCTGTTTTTT. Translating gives CASSVQGPETGELFF.